This entry concerns a single T cell receptor (beta chain). Its antigen is as yet unknown. The sample is drawn from a study of regulatory dendritic cells for organ transplantation. The CDR3 is 15 amino acids. The germline V gene encodes CDR1 SGDLS and CDR2 YYNGEE. V was pared by 3 bases and J by 0 bases, with 5 bases of the junction left unmatched. Study results and caveats: Mature dendritic cells appeared to drive more memory CD8+ clonal expansion than regulatory ones.

Sorted T cells were CFSE-labeled and cultured 5 days with allogeneic regulatory or mature dendritic cells at 1:10. Assay used: immunoSEQ multiplex PCR; TCRdb lists only in-frame clones, some missing. Here the sample spans tens of thousands of clones, roughly 85% being singletons. The sequencing input was naive CD4+ T cells from blood cultured with dendritic cells. The subset: CD45RA+ naive T cells. The clonotype comes from a human donor in good health. The J gene is TRBJ2-7, the V gene TRBV9; 8 bases match TRBD2. The CDR3, as DNA: TGTGCCAGCAGCGCCCTAGCGGGCCACTCCTACGAGCAGTACTTC. Encoded protein: CASSALAGHSYEQYF.